This T cell receptor beta chain was retrieved from a study of T cell changes during pregnancy in multiple sclerosis (dated by TCRdb to between 2017 and 2020). About the study as a whole: In women with multiple sclerosis, the researchers looked at how the T cell repertoire shifted as pregnancy progressed.

Receptor libraries were prepared by the immunoSEQ multiplex PCR assay. The table comes from immuneACCESS by way of TCRdb, which keeps in-frame sequences with V and J called. Part of the clones is missing from these tables; in studies checked, under half for an unresolved V gene and the rest for unknown reasons. In all, the sample holds about 42,000 clones, and around 90% of those were seen once. The ten largest clones take up less than 1.5% of the sample. V and J are trimmed by 6 bases and 2 bases, and the gene matches miss 4 bases of the junction. As encoded in the germline V gene, CDR1 is ENHRY while CDR2 is SYGVKD. The CDR3, from cysteine to phenylalanine, totals 15 residues. This entry keeps only the CDR3 DNA: 45 bases, framed from base 1. Remarks on this clone: No cognate antigen has been identified for it. Base-call qualities are not available, and no considerably larger clone is one nucleotide away.

The origin of this receptor is a female donor with multiple sclerosis, enrolled in a pregnancy study. The material was CD4+ T cells from peripheral blood mononuclear cells, obtained in the second trimester of pregnancy. The chain is assembled from TRBV10-3 and TRBJ2-2; TRBD1 aligns with 9 central bases. The DNA reads TGTGCCATCAGATTGGGACAGGGAAACACCGGGGAGCTGTTTTTT. This translates into CAIRLGQGNTGELFF.